The entry below gives a single T cell receptor (beta chain) sequence along with its context. Its antigen is unknown. The data stem from a study of response to subunit inactivated influenza vaccine. General observations from the study: It was suggested by the authors that few new T cells are recruited by each seasonal influenza vaccination.

Trimming took 6 bases from V and 10 from J, leaving 25 bases between them. The CDR3 contains 15 residues. CDR1 is SQVTM and CDR2 is ANQGSEA in the germline V gene. TCRdb re-called the RT-PCR reads through MiXCR, storing one row per CDR3 protein. Seen here are some 300,000 distinct CDR3 sequences, approximately 21% observed once, and the top ten hold 10%. The J gene is TRBJ2-1, the V gene TRBV29-1, with D unresolved. The sequence derives from a man between 50 and 75 years old who received an inactivated influenza vaccine. This specimen consisted of PBMCs from blood, obtained approximately 22 months after vaccination. The CDR3 spells CSVSPARSTFREQFF. The DNA for the CDR3 is TGCAGCGTGTCACCCGCGCGCAGTACTTTTCGGGAGCAGTTCTTC.